This T cell receptor beta chain stems from a study of T cells in localized non-small cell lung cancer. As regards this clone: Its antigen is unidentified.

Germline values: CDR1 SGHTA, CDR2 FQGTGA. This CDR3 has 14 amino acids. V shed 6 bases and J shed 3 bases, with 15 bases lying between them. Points from the study as a whole: Sequencing covered just one tumor region, so heterogeneity cannot be ruled out. In the blood, greater T cell density corresponded to longer overall survival. Uninvolved adjacent lung showed higher T cell clonality than tumor. Out of the top 100 tumor clones, a median approximately 50 were seen in adjacent lung.

Generated by immunoSEQ multiplex PCR, the TCRdb table keeps only in-frame clones and is missing some. The sample holds some 28,000 clones; roughly 90% are singletons and the top ten take 2.5% to 3%. The chain carries TRBV7-3 and TRBJ2-7; perhaps TRBD1 as D (5 bases). This receptor was obtained from a woman aged 18 to 55 with stage I lung adenocarcinoma. The starting material was peripheral blood, obtained before any cancer treatment. The CDR3 here is CASRTSGADYEQYF. CDR3 coding DNA: TGTGCCAGCAGGACCAGTGGGGCCGACTACGAGCAGTACTTC.